These 9 T cell receptor beta chains share one sample of origin, sequenced in a study of blood T cell repertoires in COVID-19. TCRdb's copy holds only in-frame clones and misses some; the assay was immunoSEQ multiplex PCR. The table includes fewer than 80,000 clones, 82% detected once. Source material: peripheral blood. The receptor set was obtained from a woman at least 80 years old with acute or convalescent COVID-19.

The chain joins TRBV3-1 (or the pseudogene TRBV3-2) to TRBJ2-5; TRBD1 matches 9 bases. The CDR3 runs 16 residues. The germline V gene encodes CDR1 LGHDT and CDR2 YNNKEL (reference sequence). After removal of 5 bases from V and 2 bases from J, the junction contained 9 bases not matched to a gene. Written as DNA, the CDR3 is TGTGCCAGCAGCTCAAGGAGGGGACAGGGACAAGAGACCCAGTACTTC. This encodes CASSSRRGQGQETQYF.

The chain couples TRBV5-5 to TRBJ2-1, with D possibly TRBD2 on 5 matching bases. This CDR3 has 15 amino acids. Germline-derived CDR1 and CDR2 are SGHKS and YYEKEE (reference sequence). The ends were cut back, 4 bases at V and 8 bases at J, with 19 bases in the middle. CDR3 nucleotide sequence: TGTGCCAGCAGCCAGCGGACCAATACCTGGGATGAGCAGTTCTTC. Translating it yields CASSQRTNTWDEQFF.

The J gene is TRBJ2-5, the V gene TRBV20-1, with TRBD1 identical over 8 bases. Trimming removed 7 bases from V and 2 bases from J; junction bases left unmatched: 0. CDR1 and CDR2 from the germline V gene are DFQATT and SNEGSKA (reference sequence). The CDR3 is made up of 11 amino acids. The CDR3, as DNA: TGCAGTGGACAGGGGCAAGAGACCCAGTACTTC. It is translated as CSGQGQETQYF.

V gene TRBV2 combines with J gene TRBJ2-7, with D unresolved. The length of the CDR3 is 12 residues. Trimming left V 5 bases short and J 0 bases short, with 5 bases between. Germline assignment: CDR1 SNHLY and CDR2 FYNNEI. CDR3 sequence: CASSISSYEQYF. The CDR3 region has the DNA TGTGCCAGCAGTATTAGCTCCTACGAGCAGTACTTC.

The rearrangement links TRBV29-1 to TRBJ1-2; a possible D gene is TRBD1 (6 bases). This CDR3 has 11 amino acids. The V end lost 4 bases, the J end lost 6 bases, and 9 bases lay between the germline ends. Germline-derived CDR1 and CDR2 are SQVTM and ANQGSEA. The CDR3 here is CSVAAGDGYTF. CDR3 DNA: TGCAGCGTTGCAGCAGGGGATGGCTACACCTTC.

A single count supports this clone. The rearrangement joins TRBV3-1 (or the pseudogene TRBV3-2) to TRBJ1-4; 10 bases map to TRBD1. The germline CDR1 and CDR2 sequences are LGHDT and YNNKEL (reference sequence). The CDR3 is made up of 18 amino acids. The V gene end was trimmed by 0 bases and the J gene end by 3 bases; junction bases not matched to a gene: 7. The CDR3 sequence: CASSQDSLGQGANEKLFF. CDR3 sequence (DNA): TGTGCCAGCAGCCAAGACAGTCTCGGACAGGGGGCTAATGAAAAACTGTTTTTT.

The chain employs TRBV2 and TRBJ2-5, with 7 bases matching TRBD1. There are 13 residues in the CDR3. The germline V gene encodes CDR1 SNHLY and CDR2 FYNNEI. Trimming removed 11 bases from V and 1 base from J; junction bases left unmatched: 7. The CDR3 reads CAGTTGLQETQYF. For the CDR3, the DNA is TGTGCCGGAACGACAGGGCTCCAAGAGACCCAGTACTTC.

The V call is TRBV7-9, the J call TRBJ1-3, with unresolved D. This CDR3 comprises 18 residues. Germline values: CDR1 SEHNR, CDR2 FQNEAQ (reference sequence). V lost 1 base, J lost 4 bases, and 20 bases lay in between. The CDR3 sequence is CASSLESGSGVIGNTIYF. CDR3 DNA sequence: TGTGCCAGCAGCTTAGAGTCGGGCTCGGGAGTTATAGGAAACACCATATATTTT.

V usage is TRBV5-4 and J usage is TRBJ1-6; D gene unclear. The CDR3 length is 15 residues. The germline V gene has CDR1 SGHNT and CDR2 YYREEE (reference sequence). V lost 2 bases and J 1 base, leaving 7 bases between the germline ends. The CDR3 DNA reads TGTGCCAGCAGCTTTGGGAGATCCTATAATTCACCCCTCCACTTT. This codes for CASSFGRSYNSPLHF.